This T cell receptor beta chain was profiled in a study of blood T cell repertoires in COVID-19 (dated by TCRdb to the early 2020s). The study in broad terms: Samples covering the acute and convalescent phases of COVID-19 were provided by collaborators in the United States, Italy and Spain. The material from the prospective study consisted of cDNA or gDNA derived from T cells, B-cell-depleted T cells, or PBMCs. The dataset comprised deeply sampled blood TCRbeta repertoires from subjects exposed to, actively infected with, or recovered from COVID-19. The repertoires were made available in a free public database intended to serve as a resource for research on the immune response to SARS-CoV-2. The samples were drawn from the first 160 participants of the ongoing ImmuneRACE study and from roughly 1,300 subjects provided by 6 global collaborators. A de-identified subject ID, COVID-19 status, age in years and sex were almost always included in the sample metadata. Where available, HLA class I and class II types were obtained from metadata supplied by the sample provider rather than from assay-based typing.

TCRbeta CDR3 regions were amplified from genomic DNA using the immunoSEQ Assay, a bias-controlled multiplex PCR. The original methods were these. The number of nucleated cells in each sample was estimated by amplification of reference gene primers within the assay. To quantify the absolute abundance of each unique TCRbeta CDR3 rearrangement, sequence reads were collapsed and filtered. Productive Simpson clonality was computed per sample as the square root of Simpson's diversity index over productive rearrangements. TCRdb carries this immuneACCESS record with in-frame sequences only. Its versions omit some clonotypes, under half of them owing to an unresolved V gene in the studies checked, with the rest unexplained. Clonal size and the V and J genes are those of that table, whereas D and trimming came from the DNA. Here the sample has about 380,000 clones; nearly 90% occur a single time. The ten largest clones add up to approximately 7% of the sample.

For CDR1 and CDR2, the germline V gene (reference sequence) lists LNHDA and SQIVND. The CDR3 numbers 12 residues from cysteine through phenylalanine. Only the CDR3 portion is preserved as DNA: 36 bases, with reading frame beginning at the first base. V gives up 1 base and J gives up 8 bases, and the segment between their germline ends measures 8 bases. On this clone: This clone's antigen is unknown. It has no much larger one-base neighbor in the sample; base qualities were not kept.

Collaborating institutions collected whole blood in K2EDTA tubes following their own protocols. Collaborator samples were shipped for TCRbeta analysis as frozen whole blood, isolated PBMCs, or DNA extracted from either sample type. Findings and caveats that apply to the study as a whole: Clinical and demographic metadata were provided uncurated, with the amount varying by source and participant.

This clonotype originated in a man between 18 and 29 years old with active or convalescent COVID-19. Sequencing was carried out using peripheral blood. The chain is assembled from TRBV19 and TRBJ1-2, with the D segment identity uncertain. The sequenced DNA is TGTGCCAGTAGTATAGGGCCGGGAGGCTACACCTTC. It specifies CASSIGPGGYTF.